This passage covers 21 T cell receptor beta chains from one sample sequenced in a study of T-cell memory formation after mild COVID-19. TCRdb recomputed calls from the 5' RACE reads with MiXCR, one row per CDR3 protein. The sample shows more than 10,000 distinct CDR3 sequences, around 15% of them seen only once. Sequencing input: PBMCs or a T cell subset sorted from them (not recorded which). These receptor sequences come from a man younger than 35 who had mild COVID-19 (a few samples of this study predate the infection). Cell type and time point are not known.

The chain is built from TRBV9 and TRBJ2-5; D gene unclear. CDR3 length: 13 amino acids. CDR1 SGDLS and CDR2 YYNGEE come from the germline V gene. V dropped 0 bases and J dropped 1 base, with 4 bases sitting between them. CDR3 residues: CASSVVSQETQYF. The CDR3 DNA sequence: TGTGCCAGCAGCGTAGTCAGCCAAGAGACCCAGTACTTC.

This clonotype was detected ten times or more. The chain carries TRBV12-3 or TRBV12-4 and TRBJ1-3; the D is unclear. The CDR3 is 14 amino acids. The V and J ends lost 3 bases and 0 bases respectively, with 6 bases between them. CDR3 sequence (DNA): TGTGCCAGCAGTTTGTATAGCTCTGGAAACACCATATATTTT. Protein sequence: CASSLYSSGNTIYF.

This clonotype was seen many times. The chain uses TRBV7-2 and TRBJ2-1; 8 bases agree with TRBD2. The length of the CDR3 is 14 residues. Losses at the gene ends were 3 bases for V and 7 bases for J; bases not matched to a gene: 5. Germline V gene sequence: CDR1 SGHTA, CDR2 FQGNSA. For the CDR3, the DNA is TGTGCCAGCAGCTTTTGGGCGGGGGGAAATGAGCAGTTCTTC. It is translated as CASSFWAGGNEQFF.

The DNA for the CDR3 is TGCGCCAGCAGCCGGGGACCTCAAGAGACCCAGTACTTC. Translation: CASSRGPQETQYF. The gene calls are TRBV4-1 and TRBJ2-5; possibly TRBD1 or TRBD2 for D (5 bases each). From germline, CDR1 is MGHRA and CDR2 YSYEKL. V was trimmed by 4 bases and J by 2 bases, leaving 8 bases between them. The CDR3 is 13 amino acids.

This clonotype was found many times. The chain joins TRBV20-1 to TRBJ2-5; possibly TRBD1 for D (6 bases). V gave up 1 base and J gave up 7 bases, with 13 bases separating them. The CDR3 totals 13 residues. Looked up from germline, CDR1 is DFQATT and CDR2 is SNEGSKA (reference sequence). CDR3 DNA sequence: TGCAGTGCTAGAGGGACCAGGGGTCGGACCCAGTACTTC. It translates to CSARGTRGRTQYF.

This clonotype appeared many times. The chain is built from TRBV29-1 and TRBJ1-1; D is uncertain. Trimming left V 6 bases short and J 1 base short, with 9 bases between. Germline CDR1 reads SQVTM; CDR2 reads ANQGSEA. This CDR3 is 12 amino acids long. The CDR3 sequence is CSVPAENTEAFF. The CDR3 DNA reads TGCAGCGTACCTGCAGAGAACACTGAAGCTTTCTTT. Variable domain in full (rest from reference TRBV29-1 and TRBJ1-1): SAVISQKPSRDICQRGTSLTIQCQVDSQVTMMFWYRQQPGQSLTLIATANQGSEATYESGFVIDKFPISRPNLTFSTLTVSNMSPEDSSIYLCSVPAENTEAFFGQGTRLTVV.

Ten or more counts support this clonotype. The rearrangement uses TRBV15 and TRBJ1-2, with D uncertain. The CDR3 covers 13 residues. The germline CDR1 and CDR2 sequences are LNHNV and YYDKDF (reference sequence). Trimming left V 2 bases short and J 6 bases short, with 10 bases between. The CDR3: CATSRTLSDGYTF. As DNA, the CDR3 is TGTGCCACCAGCAGAACTCTGAGCGATGGCTACACCTTC.

This clonotype was recorded a few times. V gene TRBV7-9 combines with J gene TRBJ1-2; D remains unclear. This CDR3 is built from 15 residues. Germline V gene sequence: CDR1 SEHNR, CDR2 FQNEAQ (reference sequence). Trimming left V 1 base short and J 2 bases short, with 11 bases between. This CDR3 reads CASSLEASRNYGYTF. The CDR3 bases are TGTGCCAGCAGCTTAGAGGCCTCTAGGAACTATGGCTACACCTTC. The variable domain in full, with the rest retrieved from reference TRBV7-9 and TRBJ1-2, is DTGVSQNPRHKITKRGQNVTFRCDPISEHNRLYWYRQTLGQGPEFLTYFQNEAQLEKSRLLSDRFSAERPKGSFSTLEIQRTEQGDSAMYLCASSLEASRNYGYTFGSGTRLTVV.

In this sample, this clonotype turned up many times. This sequence joins TRBV10-2 and TRBJ2-5; D ambiguous. This CDR3 contains 13 residues. In germline, CDR1 is WSHSY, CDR2 SAAADI. Trimming took off 10 bases at V and 5 bases at J, with 17 bases between the two ends. The CDR3 region is CATSRGHRETQYF. The CDR3 nucleotides read TGCGCCACCTCGAGAGGCCACCGGGAGACCCAGTACTTC.

This clonotype was seen more than once but under ten times. The chain is built from TRBV12-3 or TRBV12-4 and TRBJ1-1; 8 nucleotides align to TRBD1. This CDR3 has 15 residues. V was pared by 6 bases and J by 4 bases, with 10 bases of the junction left unmatched. The CDR3 sequence: CASRRQGSSVTEAFF. The CDR3 DNA reads TGTGCCAGCAGGCGACAGGGGTCGTCGGTCACTGAAGCTTTCTTT.

CDR3 in amino acids: CASSIIRTRVYTGELFF. The CDR3 DNA reads as TGTGCCAGTAGTATTATAAGGACTCGGGTCTACACCGGGGAGCTGTTTTTT. The chain carries TRBV19 and TRBJ2-2, with D perhaps TRBD2 (5 bases). The ends were cut back, 3 bases at V and 3 bases at J, with 17 bases in the middle. Per the germline V gene, CDR1 is LNHDA and CDR2 is SQIVND (reference sequence). CDR3 length: 17 residues.

V gene TRBV13 combines with J gene TRBJ1-1; 7 bases map to TRBD1. Germline V gene lookup returns CDR1 PRHDT and CDR2 FYEKMQ (reference sequence). Trimming at V came to 2 bases and at J to 7 bases, leaving 1 base not matched to a gene. The CDR3 totals 12 residues. CDR3 region: CASSLWDSEAFF. The CDR3 coding sequence is TGTGCCAGCAGCTTATGGGACAGTGAAGCTTTCTTT.

Only a few counts were recorded for this clonotype. This chain uses TRBV9 with TRBJ2-1; 9 bases fit TRBD1. V shed 0 bases and J 8 bases; nucleotides not matched to a gene: 9. This CDR3 spans 16 amino acids. The germline gives CDR1 SGDLS, CDR2 YYNGEE. For the CDR3, the DNA is TGTGCCAGCAGCGTAGTCCGGGACAGGGCGTTGGATGAGCAGTTCTTC. It is translated as CASSVVRDRALDEQFF. Combining the CDR3 with reference TRBV9 and TRBJ2-1 gives the whole variable domain DSGVTQTPKHLITATGQRVTLRCSPRSGDLSVYWYQQSLDQGLQFLIQYYNGEERAKGNILERFSAQQFPDLHSELNLSSLELGDSALYFCASSVVRDRALDEQFFGPGTRLTVL.

The sample holds a few counts of this clonotype. A junction boundary mismatches the germline segment, possibly from a read error. This chain uses TRBV5-6 with TRBJ2-5, with a weak D call TRBD1 (6 bases). The CDR3 runs to 15 residues. Germline CDR1 is SGHDT and CDR2 is YYEEEE. CDR3 protein: CASRPTGYPREAQYF. The DNA of the CDR3 is TGTGCCAGCAGGCCAACAGGGTACCCAAGAGAGGCCCAGTACTTC.

The rearrangement links TRBV5-1 to TRBJ2-7, with 8 bases that match TRBD2. From germline, CDR1 is SGHRS and CDR2 YFSETQ. The CDR3 is 12 residues long. V lost 7 bases to trimming and J lost 6 bases; unmatched junction nucleotides: 6. The CDR3 protein is CASSRGGGEQYF. The CDR3 coding sequence is TGCGCCAGCTCCCGGGGGGGGGGCGAGCAGTACTTC.

This clonotype showed up many times. This chain uses TRBV9 with TRBJ2-2; tentative D call: TRBD2 (5 bases). Germline-derived CDR1 and CDR2 are SGDLS and YYNGEE. The CDR3 contains 15 residues. The germline V and J ends were trimmed by 0 bases and 8 bases, with 14 bases remaining between them. CDR3 nucleotide sequence: TGTGCCAGCAGCGTAGCTACCCCCGGCGGGGGGGAGCTGTTTTTT. Translation gives CASSVATPGGGELFF. Supplemented by reference TRBV9 and TRBJ2-2, the full variable domain reads DSGVTQTPKHLITATGQRVTLRCSPRSGDLSVYWYQQSLDQGLQFLIQYYNGEERAKGNILERFSAQQFPDLHSELNLSSLELGDSALYFCASSVATPGGGELFFGEGSRLTVL.

V gene TRBV4-1 combines with J gene TRBJ1-2, with 7 bases that match TRBD1. Per the germline V gene, CDR1 is MGHRA and CDR2 is YSYEKL. V shed 1 base, J shed 4 bases, and the junction held 18 bases outside the gene matches. CDR3 length equals 19 residues. The CDR3 reads CASSQGSATGKVPFYGYTF. Written as DNA, the CDR3 is TGCGCCAGCAGCCAAGGATCGGCGACAGGGAAGGTACCATTCTATGGCTACACCTTC.

This clonotype was seen many times. The rearrangement joins TRBV20-1 to TRBJ2-1; D gene uncertain. Between the trimmed V and J ends, which lost 3 bases and 6 bases, there was a span of 3 bases. Germline assignment: CDR1 DFQATT and CDR2 SNEGSKA (reference sequence). The CDR3 consists of 10 residues. The CDR3 loop reads CSARSNEQFF. CDR3 DNA: TGCAGTGCTAGGTCCAATGAGCAGTTCTTC.

This clonotype was seen repeatedly, ten times or more. V gene TRBV25-1 combines with J gene TRBJ2-3; TRBD1 might be the D (6 bases). This CDR3 has 14 residues. Trimming cost V 7 bases and J 1 base, with 12 bases left between them. The germline V gene has CDR1 MGHDK and CDR2 SYGVNS. The CDR3 protein is CASTSGAGTDTQYF. In DNA form, the CDR3 reads TGTGCCAGCACATCAGGGGCTGGCACAGATACGCAGTATTTT.

This chain joins TRBV30 and TRBJ1-2; D not certain. There are 14 residues in the CDR3. CDR1 is GTSNPN, CDR2 SVGIG, per germline (reference sequence). The ends were cut back, 0 bases at V and 4 bases at J, with 12 bases in the middle. The CDR3 sequence is CAWSVHIGGYGYTF. CDR3 in DNA: TGTGCCTGGAGTGTACACATTGGAGGCTATGGCTACACCTTC.

Ten or more counts support this clonotype. This chain joins TRBV4-3 and TRBJ1-2; perhaps TRBD1 as D (5 bases). The germline CDR1 and CDR2 sequences are LGHNA and YSLEER. CDR3 length: 14 amino acids. V was shortened by 1 base and J by 4 bases, with 10 bases between the two germline ends. CDR3: CASSQGTWSYGYTF. The CDR3 nucleotides are TGCGCCAGCAGCCAAGGGACATGGAGCTATGGCTACACCTTC.